This paragraph covers one TCR beta chain sequence. There is no known antigen for this receptor. Compared with germline, one end of the junction differs, possibly owing to a read error. The data originate from a study of cytomegalovirus exposure and HLA in healthy donors (dated by TCRdb to about 2017). Study-level background: According to an earlier analysis of a few hundred of the donors, some 170 million T cells yielded 100 million or so unique TCR beta sequences and less than 300 Gb of sequence data. Alongside the repertoire data, information on donor age, sex, ethnicity and CMV serostatus was compiled. HLA typing included class I and class II loci at four-digit resolution. Every discovery cohort repertoire had been produced on one sequencing platform. Among a few hundred genotyped donors of the cohort, an average of approximately 240,000 unique TCR beta nucleotide sequences were sequenced per donor, roughly a sixth of them non-productive. To predict cytomegalovirus infection status, the study brought together high-throughput TCR immunosequencing, statistical association of individual TCRs with disease status, and machine learning. The study aimed to test whether signatures of past pathogen exposure could be identified by cataloging public T cell receptors. The number of typed donors differed by locus: about 620-640 for A, B, C, DRB1 and DQB1; approximately 540 for DQA1; around 610 for DPA1; and approximately 450 for DPB1. Because of strong linkage in the cohort, five DR-DQ haplotypes were treated as single units for association and clustering. Genome-wide SNP genotypes for about 55% of the roughly 670 donors were used in a later genetic analysis, which treated that subset as a discovery cohort. In addition to the first cohort of around 670 subjects, a separate validation cohort of 120 different subjects was used. The T cell repertoires of 666 subjects were profiled by immunosequencing and related to cytomegalovirus serostatus. In a later analysis, previously published TCR beta repertoires from fewer than 750 donors were re-analyzed and high-resolution HLA genotyping was added so that TCR occurrence patterns could be studied. Rather than using new phenotypic data, the later analysis identified candidate immune exposures from TCR beta sequences and from how often those sequences occurred across donors. Approximately 300 gigabases of sequencing data and approximately 85 million unique TCR sequences were included in an early release covering around 650 HLA-typed donors. To decide whether each TCR beta V gene segment behaved as functional or pseudogenic, an earlier analysis of several hundred of the donors relied on high-throughput TCR beta sequencing. Of the roughly 390 genotyped donors, more than 75% were placed in the genetic ancestry cluster associated with self-reported Caucasian donors. Study-wide findings and limitations: Immune exposure information for the cohort was limited to CMV serostatus. In an earlier analysis of more than 500 of the donors, most TCR beta V segments appeared in productive rearrangements about 87% or about 30% of the time, broadly matching IMGT annotations. HLA typing was unavailable for some donors at each locus, so association tests used only the typed subset. Several of the top co-occurrence clusters appeared to be linked to parvovirus B19, influenza, CMV and Epstein-Barr virus, according to a later analysis. According to a later analysis, most CMV-associated TCR beta chains appeared to be HLA-restricted, and the HLA associations seemed to be driven largely by CMV exposure. Assigning TCR associations to individual alleles was difficult when HLA alleles, especially DR and DQ, strongly co-occurred. Because counts were too low, approximately 18 rarely observed V segments, including chromosome 9 orphons, were excluded from the earlier analysis of a few hundred of the donors. The authors suggested that the approach could potentially be generalized to other disease states and immunological phenotypes. Linkage disequilibrium might explain the correlated functional status among segregating V segments, but an unknown experimental factor could not be excluded. In vitro tests confirmed that three of the cytomegalovirus-associated TCR beta chains recognize cytomegalovirus antigens. A group of highly shared sequence variants was considered likely to be a technical artifact of the sequencing pipeline. A later analysis found that TCR association rates varied across HLA loci, with DRB1 alleles showing the most associated TCRs and HLA-C alleles the fewest. In a later analysis, 15,000 to 20,000 TCR beta sequences were associated with specific HLA alleles at a false discovery rate of 0.05. A further reported finding was that TCR beta sequences accurately predicted the HLA-A and HLA-B alleles for most subjects in the first cohort. The classifier was reported to diagnose cytomegalovirus status with high specificity and sensitivity in both the original cohort and the validation cohort. Some IMGT-functional V segments, including TRBV6-2 and TRBV6-3, could not be distinguished by the 87-base-pair reads and were therefore excluded. In a later genetic analysis, a missense DCLRE1C variant was associated with V-gene and J-gene trimming of TCR beta chains, and the association was replicated in an independent cohort. Compared with equally common non-associated chains, HLA-associated TCR beta chains in a later analysis were more clonally expanded and had lower generation probabilities. This cohort had only TCR beta chains sequenced, and the lack of alpha or paired-chain data limited which features could be detected. In a later genetic analysis, fewer N-insertions in productive TCRs were reported among donors in an Asian-associated ancestry cluster than the roughly 700-donor mean. Across donors, most TCR sequences were observed very rarely, whereas some public TCRs were present in many individuals. The presence/absence analyses assumed that sequencing depth was roughly uniform across donors, and that assumption may not be true. In the study, around 150 TCR beta chains were listed as associated with cytomegalovirus.

The cohort was made up of roughly 670 healthy bone marrow donors. All cohort members were sampled while nominally healthy, although unrecorded immune exposures were likely present. The donor tested CMV seronegative and was one of the 352 seronegative cohort members. A peripheral blood sample was collected from each donor, and TCR beta sequencing was performed on peripheral blood mononuclear cells. The Qiagen DNeasy Blood Extraction Kit was used to extract genomic DNA from the blood cell samples. CDR1 and CDR2 were assigned from the germline V gene (reference sequence) as SEHNR and FQNEAQ. The CDR3 holds 16 amino acids from the cysteine to the phenylalanine. Only the CDR3 region is kept as DNA, spanning 48 bases read in frame from base 1. Library preparation was by the immunoSEQ multiplex PCR assay. The multiplex PCR relied on a mix of 60 forward primers for TCR Vbeta segments and 13 reverse primers for TCR Jbeta segments. The CDR3 region of rearranged TCR beta genes was amplified from genomic DNA by a multiplex PCR assay. On the Illumina HiSeq System, the amplified TCR beta libraries were sequenced as 87-base-pair reads. The authors processed their data as follows. In a later analysis, tens of millions of unique TCR beta chains were counted across the 666 repertoires, and approximately 11 million of these chains were shared by at least two donors. To remove PCR and sequencing errors, raw reads were error-corrected and collapsed into unique sequences using a nearest-neighbor algorithm that merged closely related sequences. V, D and J gene segments were assigned by aligning CDR3 sequences to IMGT reference sequences. For a sequence to be retained, a match of at least six nucleotides was required to both a V gene segment and a J gene segment. A rearrangement was called productive if the CDR3 had no stop codons and remained in frame with V and J, and every other rearrangement was called non-productive. CDR3 was defined according to IMGT convention as the region running from the second conserved V-encoded cysteine to the conserved J-encoded phenylalanine. The earlier analysis of about 500 of the donors excluded sequences that lacked an unambiguous match to a single V gene segment. An earlier analysis of 500 to 700 of the donors classified V segments as functional when productive rearrangements were above 56.7% and as segregating when the standard deviation between donors was above 5%. To diagnose cytomegalovirus status from the catalog of TCR beta chain sequences, a statistical classification framework was built. A later analysis assigned V and J genes by comparing TCR nucleotide sequences with IMGT/GENE-DB human TR gene sequences. In a later analysis, CDR3 sequences and most-parsimonious VDJ recombination scenarios were assigned using the TCRdist pipeline. A later analysis defined each TCR beta chain by its CDR3 amino acid sequence plus V-gene family, and excluded reads lacking a unique V-gene family. A later analysis removed 592 highly shared, low-generation-probability nucleotide sequences to deal with suspected cross-contamination and a sequencing artifact. A later analysis calculated a clonal expansion index for each public chain from normalized within-repertoire ranks of inferred template counts. In a later analysis, generation probabilities were computed using a VDJ recombination model fitted to out-of-frame rearrangements, and the results were checked against IGoR. A later analysis scored TCR-TCR, TCR-HLA and TCR-CMV co-occurrence with hypergeometric tests, applying a repertoire-size bias correction to TCR pairs. In a later analysis, false discovery rates were estimated by permuting HLA or CMV assignments 20 times. A later analysis grouped co-occurring TCRs with DBSCAN, adding TCRdist sequence similarity when clustering within HLA-allele-positive subsets. Repertoires with fewer than 30,000 or more than 120,000 public chains were left out of co-occurrence clustering, as were about 5 repertoires with anomalous nucleotide sharing. TCRdb re-hosts the immuneACCESS table, in-frame sequences only. Its copies lack some clones; in the studies checked, an unresolved V gene accounts for under half of them, and the cause for the rest is not known. That table is the source of V, J and clone size, and D and trimming were worked out from the DNA. The table for this sample lists 100,000 to 130,000 clones; more than 70% of them were counted only once. The ten largest clones add up to approximately 2% of the sample.

The sample taken for sequencing was PBMCs. This sequence originates from a man between 18 and 29 years old in good health and CMV-seronegative. Here the chain combines TRBV7-9 and TRBJ1-2, with no reliable assignment of the D segment. This receptor carries the CDR3 CSSSPFRTIPIGGYTF. Here is the DNA: TGTTCCAGCAGCCCCTTCCGGACTATCCCGATCGGTGGCTACACCTTC.